The clone carrying this T cell receptor (beta chain) was detected only a few times. Its antigen remains unidentified. The data were obtained in a study of vaccination effects on CD4 cells after COVID-19. Germline V gene data show CDR1 as SNHLY and CDR2 as FYNNEI. The CDR3 sequence is 14 residues long. V lost 10 bases and J lost 4, with 19 bases in between. Expansion of antigen-specific CD4+ T cells with viral peptide pools was carried out by the ViraFEST assay before sequencing. CD4+ T cells were isolated after about nine days of culture. Each person got two doses of an mRNA SARS-CoV-2 vaccine, BNT162b2 or mRNA-1273. Some clones are missing from TCRdb's copy, which holds only in-frame ones; the method was immunoSEQ multiplex PCR. Of roughly 16,000 clones in the sample, about 76% are singletons; the top ten hold approximately 17%.

The receptor was isolated from a human donor who received a COVID-19 vaccine. This chain joins TRBV2 and TRBJ1-1, with D perhaps matching TRBD1 (5 bases). Sequenced here: CD4+ T cells from PBMCs cultured with HCoV-NL63 spike peptides, sampled after COVID-19 vaccination. CDR3 protein: CATRLVGEGTEAFF. The CDR3 region has the DNA TGTGCCACACGCCTGGTGGGGGAGGGCACTGAAGCTTTCTTT.